The 30 T cell receptor beta chains given below trace back to one sample, sequenced in a study of human T cells and chemical hapten exposure. Time point in this sample: pre-sensitization, week 0. Treatment reported: therapeutic diphenylcyclopropenone sensitization with weekly scalp DPC. TCRdb re-analysed the RACE reads in MiXCR, keeping a single row per CDR3 protein. Of some 360,000 distinct CDR3 sequences in the sample, 5.1% were seen once. Sequencing was performed on whole blood, taken in connection with sensitization to the hapten diphenylcyclopropenone (DPC). Receptor source: a woman in her forties or fifties with alopecia areata. Some clones in this sample may be carry-over from other donors' samples.

This clonotype turned up a few times. J is TRBJ2-7 and V is TRBV10-1; the match to TRBD2 covers 11 bases. Per the germline V gene, CDR1 is WNHNN and CDR2 is SYGVQD (reference sequence). The CDR3 length is 16 residues. V lost 10 bases to trimming and J lost 0 bases; unmatched junction nucleotides: 11. As DNA, the CDR3 is TGCGCCAACTACGGGACTAGCGGAAGAATCTCCTACGAGCAGTACTTC. It specifies CANYGTSGRISYEQYF.

The table lists this clonotype with a few counts. The rearrangement uses TRBV20-1 and TRBJ2-7; no clear D. The CDR3 totals 17 residues. In germline, CDR1 is DFQATT, CDR2 SNEGSKA (reference sequence). Between the trimmed V and J ends, which lost 0 bases and 2 bases, there was a span of 20 bases. CDR3 sequence reads: CSARDLAGRPEPYEQYF. DNA for the CDR3: TGCAGTGCTAGAGATCTGGCCGGCCGACCAGAACCCTACGAGCAGTACTTC.

The chain joins TRBV5-1 to TRBJ1-1; D not resolved. The CDR3 extends over 14 amino acids. Germline CDR1 and CDR2: SGHRS and YFSETQ. Trimming took 3 bases from V and 3 from J, leaving 12 bases between them. The CDR3 region has the DNA TGCGCCAGCAGCTCACCCAACCGGGACACTGAAGCTTTCTTT. This encodes CASSSPNRDTEAFF.

This clonotype turned up a few times. The chain joins TRBV5-4 to TRBJ2-1; possible D gene TRBD2, 5 bases. There are 16 residues in the CDR3. V gave up 0 bases and J gave up 1 base, with 11 bases separating them. CDR1 is SGHNT and CDR2 is YYREEE in the germline V gene (reference sequence). The CDR3 sequence is CASSLAGRGSYNEQFF. CDR3 sequence (DNA): TGTGCCAGCAGCTTGGCCGGGCGAGGGTCCTACAATGAGCAGTTCTTC. Looking up the rest from reference TRBV5-4 and TRBJ2-1 gives the full variable domain: ETGVTQSPTHLIKTRGQQVTLRCSSQSGHNTVSWYQQALGQGPQFIFQYYREEENGRGNFPPRFSGLQFPNYSSELNVNALELDDSALYLCASSLAGRGSYNEQFFGPGTRLTVL.

This clonotype was detected many times. V is TRBV2 and J is TRBJ1-5; a weak D match, TRBD1 (5 bases). Germline V gene sequence: CDR1 SNHLY, CDR2 FYNNEI. The CDR3 is made up of 15 amino acids. V lost 7 bases to trimming and J lost 5 bases, with 18 bases between them. The DNA for the CDR3 is TGTGCCAGCAAGGGGATTTCGGACATCTATCAGCCCCAGCATTTT. It yields the protein CASKGISDIYQPQHF. The full variable domain, in which reference TRBV2 and TRBJ1-5 provide the parts outside the CDR3, is EPEVTQTPSHQVTQMGQEVILRCVPISNHLYFYWYRQILGQKVEFLVSFYNNEISEKSEIFDDQFSVERPDGSNFTLKIRSTKLEDSAMYFCASKGISDIYQPQHFGDGTRLSIL.

This clonotype was seen repeatedly, ten times or more. This sequence joins TRBV25-1 and TRBJ2-2; D gene unclear. The CDR3 has 17 residues. V dropped 1 base and J dropped 1 base, with 13 bases sitting between them. The germline V gene encodes CDR1 MGHDK and CDR2 SYGVNS. The CDR3 region is CASSESDLLMNTGELFF. The CDR3 DNA is TGTGCCAGCAGTGAATCGGACCTCCTAATGAACACCGGGGAGCTGTTTTTT.

In its sample, this clonotype was seen many times. The chain recombines TRBV25-1 with TRBJ2-4; a possible D gene is TRBD2 (5 bases). The CDR3 has 16 residues. Germline V lookup: CDR1 MGHDK, CDR2 SYGVNS. The germline V and J ends were trimmed by 5 bases and 6 bases, with 20 bases remaining between them. The CDR3 region is CASSQRAAGRANIQYF. The DNA for the CDR3 is TGTGCCAGCAGTCAAAGAGCGGCGGGTCGAGCAAACATTCAGTACTTC. The variable domain in full, completed from reference TRBV25-1 and TRBJ2-4, reads EADIYQTPRYLVIGTGKKITLECSQTMGHDKMYWYQQDPGMELHLIHYSYGVNSTEKGDLSSESTVSRIRTEHFPLTLESARPSHTSQYLCASSQRAAGRANIQYFGAGTRLSVL.

This clonotype was detected ten times or more. The V gene is TRBV29-1, the J gene TRBJ1-2; D is undetermined. In germline, CDR1 is SQVTM, CDR2 ANQGSEA. The ends were cut back, 5 bases at V and 0 bases at J, with 16 bases in the middle. CDR3 length: 15 amino acids. The CDR3 sequence is CSVSRHTIANYGYTF. The CDR3 nucleotides are TGCAGCGTTTCCAGGCATACTATAGCTAACTATGGCTACACCTTC.

In the case of this clonotype: This may arise from a read error, as a much more abundant clone is one base away. V usage is TRBV2 and J usage is TRBJ2-7; D is perhaps TRBD2 (5 bases). This CDR3 region has 14 residues. Germline V gene sequence: CDR1 SNHLY, CDR2 FYNNEI. Trimming pared 7 bases from V and 1 base from J, leaving 14 bases between. DNA of the CDR3: TGTGCCAGCACCCTCGCGACGGGGTCCTACGAGCAGTACTTC. Amino acids: CASTLATGSYEQYF.

The chain uses TRBV6-5 and TRBJ1-2; perhaps TRBD1 as D (6 bases). The length of the CDR3 is 15 residues. V shed 5 bases and J shed 4 bases, with 17 bases lying between them. Per the germline V gene, CDR1 is MNHEY and CDR2 is SVGAGI. CDR3 coding DNA: TGTGCCAGCAGTGGGTTAAGACAGGTCACCTATGGCTACACCTTC. Translated: CASSGLRQVTYGYTF.

The chain links TRBV18 to TRBJ1-1, with D hard to call. CDR1 is KGHSH, CDR2 LQKENI, per germline. The CDR3 totals 15 residues. V lost 3 bases, J lost 8 bases, and 19 bases lay in between. CDR3 nucleotides: TGTGCCAGCTCACCTTTCAGGAGGACGGGTGGCGAAGCTTTCTTT. Amino acids: CASSPFRRTGGEAFF.

This clonotype showed up just a few times. The gene calls are TRBV12-3 or TRBV12-4 and TRBJ1-5, with D tentatively TRBD1 (5 bases). The CDR3 runs 13 residues. Between the trimmed V and J ends, which lost 3 bases and 5 bases, there was a span of 8 bases. The CDR3 loop reads CASSLVGHQPQHF. As DNA, the CDR3 is TGTGCCAGCAGTTTGGTGGGGCATCAGCCCCAGCATTTT.

Of note for this clonotype: A junction boundary mismatches the germline segment, possibly from a read error. This rearrangement joins TRBV3-1 to TRBJ2-3; weak D call: TRBD2 (5 bases). Germline CDR1 reads LGHDT; CDR2 reads YNNKEL (reference sequence). The CDR3 length is 14 residues. CDR3 DNA: TGTGCCAGCAGCCAAGCCTCTAGCACAGATATGCAGTATTTT. Amino acid sequence: CASSQASSTDMQYF.

This sequence joins TRBV2 and TRBJ2-2; D remains ambiguous. V was shortened by 4 bases and J by 2 bases, with 8 bases between the two germline ends. Germline CDR1 and CDR2: SNHLY and FYNNEI. The CDR3 consists of 14 residues. The CDR3, as DNA: TGTGCCAGCAGTGTGCAGAGAAACACCGGGGAGCTGTTTTTT. This sequence encodes CASSVQRNTGELFF.

This clonotype occurred a few times. The chain carries TRBV10-2 and TRBJ2-1; D unclear. V shed 6 bases and J shed 8 bases, with 14 bases lying between them. Germline V lookup: CDR1 WSHSY, CDR2 SAAADI. The CDR3 is 13 amino acids. For the CDR3, the DNA is TGCGCCAGCAGGCCGGACCTTAGGGATGAGCAGTTCTTC. It is translated as CASRPDLRDEQFF.

This sequence joins TRBV28 and TRBJ2-3; D not resolved. CDR1 MDHEN and CDR2 SYDVKM come from the germline V gene. Trimming took 5 bases from V and 4 from J, leaving 13 bases between them. The CDR3 runs to 14 residues. The CDR3, as DNA: TGTGCCAGCAGTCCCCCCGTTGATCCAGATACGCAGTATTTT. Translating gives CASSPPVDPDTQYF.

The V call is TRBV5-6, the J call TRBJ2-1; TRBD2 agrees at 9 bases. CDR1 and CDR2 (germline): SGHDT, YYEEEE. The J segment lost 10 bases and the V segment lost 6 bases, leaving 8 bases of the junction unmatched. The CDR3 spans 13 residues. As DNA, the CDR3 is TGTGCCAGCATTGGGAGCGGGGGGAGGGAGCAGTTCTTC. Translating it yields CASIGSGGREQFF.

The genes are TRBV5-6 and TRBJ2-3; the D gene is possibly TRBD2 (6 bases). This CDR3 has 14 amino acids. V was trimmed by 2 bases and J by 4 bases, leaving 11 bases between them. In germline, CDR1 is SGHDT, CDR2 YYEEEE. The DNA for the CDR3 is TGTGCCAGCAGCTTTGGGACTCTCTCAGATACGCAGTATTTT. It yields the protein CASSFGTLSDTQYF. The full variable domain, with the rest looked up from reference TRBV5-6 and TRBJ2-3, is DAGVTQSPTHLIKTRGQQVTLRCSPKSGHDTVSWYQQALGQGPQFIFQYYEEEERQRGNFPDRFSGHQFPNYSSELNVNALLLGDSALYLCASSFGTLSDTQYFGPGTRLTVL.

This clonotype has more than one count but fewer than ten. J is TRBJ2-7 and V is TRBV25-1, with a weak D call TRBD2 (5 bases). Germline assignment: CDR1 MGHDK and CDR2 SYGVNS. The CDR3 contains 14 residues. The ends were cut back, 2 bases at V and 0 bases at J, with 8 bases in the middle. The CDR3 loop is CASSEEGISYEQYF. CDR3 coding DNA: TGTGCCAGCAGTGAAGAGGGAATCTCCTACGAGCAGTACTTC.

This clonotype was seen more than once but under ten times. The chain carries TRBV7-9 and TRBJ2-1; 12 bases align to TRBD2. Germline V CDR1 and CDR2: SEHNR, FQNEAQ (reference sequence). Germline trimming cut 5 bases from V and 7 bases from J; bases unmatched to any gene: 6. This CDR3 has 15 amino acids. The CDR3 region has the DNA TGTGCCAGCAGCCGGACTAGCGGGACTGAGAATGAGCAGTTCTTC. Translation: CASSRTSGTENEQFF.

The rearrangement joins TRBV5-5 to TRBJ1-6; D is undetermined. The CDR3 loop spans 13 amino acids. Germline V gene data show CDR1 as SGHKS and CDR2 as YYEKEE (reference sequence). Trimming shortened V by 0 bases and J by 7 bases, and 5 bases separated the two germline ends. This CDR3 reads CASSLGKNSPLHF. In DNA form, the CDR3 reads TGTGCCAGCAGCTTGGGGAAGAATTCACCCCTCCACTTT.

This clonotype was seen more than once but under ten times. DNA for the CDR3: TGTGCCAGCAGCTTAGCCCCCGGGATCCCCCAGTTCTTC. Its translation is CASSLAPGIPQFF. The chain links TRBV11-3 to TRBJ2-1, with D possibly matching TRBD2 (5 bases). V shed 1 base and J shed 13 bases, with 14 bases lying between them. This CDR3 is 13 amino acids long. Germline CDR1 reads SGHNT; CDR2 reads YENEEA.

This clonotype was found a few times. This chain joins TRBV20-1 and TRBJ2-3; 13 nucleotides line up with TRBD2. The V gene's germline CDR1 is DFQATT and CDR2 SNEGSKA (reference sequence). The CDR3 sequence is 14 residues long. V was pared by 5 bases and J by 4 bases, with 3 bases of the junction left unmatched. The CDR3 DNA is TGCAGTGCTTATACTAGCGGGAGGGCAGATACGCAGTATTTT. Translation: CSAYTSGRADTQYF.

V gene TRBV6-1 combines with J gene TRBJ2-1; 8 positions agree with TRBD1. J lost 10 bases, V lost 7 bases, and 21 bases had no gene match. Looked up from germline, CDR1 is MNHNS and CDR2 is SASEGT. This CDR3 region has 17 residues. CDR3 bases: TGTGCCAGCACTGGACGCTCAGGGGGCCCCCCCCCTGGGGAGCAGTTCTTC. Protein: CASTGRSGGPPPGEQFF.

The CDR3 DNA sequence: TGTGCCTGGAGTGGGGCACTAAGCAATCAGCCCCAGCATTTT. Translation: CAWSGALSNQPQHF. The rearrangement uses TRBV30 and TRBJ1-5; D is ambiguous. Per the germline V gene, CDR1 is GTSNPN and CDR2 is SVGIG (reference sequence). This CDR3 contains 14 residues. Between the trimmed V and J ends, which lost 1 base and 1 base, there was a span of 8 bases.

V and J are TRBV5-5 and TRBJ1-5; D is perhaps TRBD1 (5 bases). With 5 bases removed from V and 2 bases from J, the gap between germline ends came to 11 bases. CDR3 length: 14 residues. CDR1 is SGHKS, CDR2 YYEKEE, per germline (reference sequence). The CDR3 loop reads CASSGQGGNQPQHF. The CDR3, as DNA: TGTGCCAGCAGTGGGCAGGGTGGCAATCAGCCCCAGCATTTT.

In its sample, this clonotype was seen many times. The chain carries TRBV21-1 and TRBJ1-4. TRBV21-1 is a documented pseudogene. The CDR3 covers 19 residues. This chain's CDR3 is CASSSFFEGRIATNEKLFF. DNA for the CDR3: TGTGCCAGCAGCTCATTTTTCGAAGGCAGGATCGCAACTAATGAAAAACTGTTTTTT.

This clonotype was recorded a few times. The rearrangement links TRBV9 to TRBJ2-2; D is ambiguous. The CDR3 has 14 amino acids. Trimming cost V 0 bases and J 0 bases, with 3 bases left between them. CDR1 is SGDLS, CDR2 YYNGEE, per germline. CDR3 region: CASSVEPNTGELFF. The CDR3 DNA sequence: TGTGCCAGCAGCGTAGAGCCGAACACCGGGGAGCTGTTTTTT.

There are many counts of this clonotype. The chain links TRBV5-1 to TRBJ2-1; D gene uncertain. This CDR3 contains 14 residues. Deletions cut 4 bases from V and 5 bases from J, with 13 bases between. CDR1 and CDR2 from the germline V gene are SGHRS and YFSETQ. Here the CDR3 reads CASSLWTSNNEQFF. CDR3 nucleotide sequence: TGCGCCAGCAGCCTTTGGACGTCCAACAATGAGCAGTTCTTC.

This clonotype was counted only a few times. The J gene is TRBJ2-3, the V gene TRBV9; D unresolved. V dropped 0 bases and J dropped 3 bases, with 8 bases sitting between them. The germline CDR1 and CDR2 sequences are SGDLS and YYNGEE. This CDR3 comprises 14 residues. CDR3 in DNA: TGTGCCAGCAGCGTAGGCAGTGAAACAGATACGCAGTATTTT. Its protein is CASSVGSETDTQYF.